This record concerns one T cell receptor (beta chain) sequence. Produced via immunoSEQ multiplex PCR; TCRdb's table is partial and in-frame only. Of 52,000 or so clones listed, 90% to 95% are singletons. This entry belongs to a study of blood T cell repertoires in COVID-19. Study at large: Sources were T cells, B-cell-depleted T cells, or PBMCs; the material itself was cDNA or gDNA.

This CDR3 comprises 18 residues. Losses at the gene ends were 4 bases for V and 5 bases for J; bases not matched to a gene: 10. CDR1 and CDR2 (germline): SEHNR, FQNEAQ (reference sequence). This receptor was taken from a woman of 80 years or more with acute or convalescent COVID-19. The sequenced material came from peripheral blood. The V and J genes are TRBV7-9 and TRBJ2-2, with 13 bases that match TRBD2. The CDR3: CASSSRTSGSTGTGELFF. The CDR3, as DNA: TGTGCCAGCAGCTCGCGGACTAGCGGGAGTACAGGGACCGGGGAGCTGTTTTTT.